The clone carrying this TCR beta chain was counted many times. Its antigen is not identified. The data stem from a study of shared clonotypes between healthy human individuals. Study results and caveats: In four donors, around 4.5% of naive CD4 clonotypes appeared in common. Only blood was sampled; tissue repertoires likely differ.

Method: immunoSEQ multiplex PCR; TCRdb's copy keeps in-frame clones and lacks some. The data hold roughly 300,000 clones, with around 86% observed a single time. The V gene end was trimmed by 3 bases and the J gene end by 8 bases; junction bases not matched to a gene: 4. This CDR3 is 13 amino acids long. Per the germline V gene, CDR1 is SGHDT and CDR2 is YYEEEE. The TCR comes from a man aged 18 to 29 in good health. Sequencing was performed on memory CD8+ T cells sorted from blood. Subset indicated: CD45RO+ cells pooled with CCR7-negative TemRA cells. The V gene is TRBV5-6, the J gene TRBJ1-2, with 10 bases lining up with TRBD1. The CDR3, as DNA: TGTGCCAGCAGCTGGACAGGGGGAGGAGGCTACACCTTC. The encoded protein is CASSWTGGGGYTF. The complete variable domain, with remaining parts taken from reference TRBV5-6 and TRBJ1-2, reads DAGVTQSPTHLIKTRGQQVTLRCSPKSGHDTVSWYQQALGQGPQFIFQYYEEEERQRGNFPDRFSGHQFPNYSSELNVNALLLGDSALYLCASSWTGGGGYTFGSGTRLTVV.